Sequencing of this TCR beta chain was carried out in a study of beta chain features in type 1 diabetes. Reverse transcribing all isolated RNA meant expressed TCRB transcripts were sequenced. Data came from immunoSEQ multiplex PCR; TCRdb stores just in-frame clones and leaves some out. The table lists 500,000 to 800,000 clones, around 12% of them singletons. Study-level points and caveats: A moderate, significant TCRB CDR3 shortening appeared in type 1 diabetes across four CD4+ subsets.

This clone was detected a few times. What it binds is unknown. The receptor's source is a man aged 25-40 years with type 1 diabetes. Sequences were obtained from naive CD4+ T cells from blood.

CDR3 loop: CASSMGLSGYTF. In nucleotides, the CDR3 is TGTGCCAGCAGTATGGGGCTGAGTGGCTACACCTTC. This chain uses TRBV6-5 with TRBJ1-2; maybe TRBD1 (5 bases). The germline V gene has CDR1 MNHEY and CDR2 SVGAGI. CDR3 length equals 12 residues. V was cut by 5 bases and J by 7 bases, with 11 bases left in between.